The T cell receptor beta chain under discussion was sequenced for a study of radiotherapy plus CTLA-4 blockade in lung cancer. In this sample, this clone turned up a few times. What it binds is unknown. General study findings and limits: Once radiotherapy plus ipilimumab had been given, TCR clones derived from tumor expanded in blood. Early clone dynamics of blood T cells, plus interferon-beta, reportedly predicted response best.

Assay used: immunoSEQ multiplex PCR; TCRdb lists only in-frame clones, some missing. The sample records 50,000 to 70,000 clones, 82% being singletons. Trimming removed 1 base from V and 3 bases from J, with 7 bases in between. This CDR3 has 13 amino acids. Germline-derived CDR1 and CDR2 are GTSNPN and SVGIG (reference sequence). This clonotype originated in a human donor with non-small cell lung cancer whose response to radiotherapy plus ipilimumab could not be evaluated. V usage is TRBV30 and J usage is TRBJ1-5; D uncertain. Material: peripheral blood, obtained from a patient treated with radiotherapy plus ipilimumab. CDR3: CAWSAPNNQPQHF. As DNA, the CDR3 is TGTGCCTGGAGTGCCCCCAACAATCAGCCCCAGCATTTT.